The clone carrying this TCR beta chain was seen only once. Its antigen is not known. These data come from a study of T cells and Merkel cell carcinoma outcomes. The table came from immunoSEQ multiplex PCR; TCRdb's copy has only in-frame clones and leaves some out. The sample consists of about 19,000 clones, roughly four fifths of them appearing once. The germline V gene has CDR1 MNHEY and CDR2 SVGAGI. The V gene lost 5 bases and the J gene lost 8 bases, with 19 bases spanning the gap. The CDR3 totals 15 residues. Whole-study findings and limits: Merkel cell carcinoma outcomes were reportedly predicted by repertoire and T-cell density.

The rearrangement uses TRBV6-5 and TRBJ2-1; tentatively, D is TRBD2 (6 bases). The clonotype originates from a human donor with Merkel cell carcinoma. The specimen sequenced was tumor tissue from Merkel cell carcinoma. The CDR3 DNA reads TGTGCCAGCAGTCCCCGGGCGGGGCGGATGGATGAGCAGTTCTTC. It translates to CASSPRAGRMDEQFF.